Shown below are 27 T cell receptor beta chains from a single sample sequenced in a study of blood T cell repertoires in COVID-19. Clones were read by immunoSEQ multiplex PCR, and TCRdb kept only the in-frame ones, dropping some. The sample includes 170,000 or so clones, around nine tenths of them seen just once. Material: peripheral blood. The receptors shown here come from a middle-aged man with active or convalescent COVID-19.

The chain combines TRBV13 with TRBJ1-2, with D maybe TRBD1 (5 bases). Germline V gene lookup returns CDR1 PRHDT and CDR2 FYEKMQ (reference sequence). CDR3 length: 14 amino acids. V gave up 2 bases and J gave up 3 bases, with 10 bases separating them. CDR3 in amino acids: CASSLSPGHYGYTF. In DNA form, the CDR3 reads TGTGCCAGCAGCTTAAGTCCAGGGCACTATGGCTACACCTTC.

The chain links TRBV9 to TRBJ2-6, with D possibly TRBD1 on 6 matching bases. Trimming removed 2 bases from V and 1 base from J, with 7 bases in between. The CDR3 consists of 15 residues. Germline assignment: CDR1 SGDLS and CDR2 YYNGEE. CDR3 protein: CASSVQGSGANVLTF. In DNA form, the CDR3 reads TGTGCCAGCAGCGTCCAGGGGTCTGGGGCCAACGTCCTGACTTTC.

The chain employs TRBV19 and TRBJ1-6, with 7 bases lining up with TRBD1. V lost 6 bases, J lost 8 bases, and 7 bases stayed unmatched. The germline gives CDR1 LNHDA, CDR2 SQIVND (reference sequence). This CDR3 contains 14 residues. DNA for the CDR3: TGTGCCAGTAGGCAGACAGGGAGTTATTCACCCCTCCACTTT. Its translation is CASRQTGSYSPLHF.

The chain is built from TRBV6-1 and TRBJ1-5; D is unclear. This CDR3 is built from 13 residues. V was shortened by 2 bases and J by 7 bases, with 9 bases between the two germline ends. CDR1 and CDR2 from the germline V gene are MNHNS and SASEGT. The chain's CDR3 is CASSETRGQPQHF. CDR3 nucleotide sequence: TGTGCCAGCAGTGAAACGCGCGGACAGCCCCAGCATTTT.

The CDR3 is CASSLDRTGPYEQYF. The CDR3 coding sequence is TGTGCCAGCAGCTTAGATCGGACAGGGCCCTACGAGCAGTACTTC. The chain joins TRBV7-2 to TRBJ2-7; 8 positions agree with TRBD1. Germline-derived CDR1 and CDR2 are SGHTA and FQGNSA. J gave up 2 bases and V 1 base, and 4 bases lay outside the gene matches. The CDR3 runs 15 residues.

The rearrangement uses TRBV9 and TRBJ2-3, with TRBD1 identical over 9 bases. Germline V gene lookup returns CDR1 SGDLS and CDR2 YYNGEE. The junction had 4 bases not matched to a gene; V was cut back by 0 bases and J by 5 bases. The CDR3 is 15 residues long. CDR3 sequence reads: CASSVEGQGVDTQYF. As DNA, the CDR3 is TGTGCCAGCAGCGTAGAGGGACAGGGTGTAGATACGCAGTATTTT. Full variable domain (outside the CDR3, taken from reference TRBV9 and TRBJ2-3): DSGVTQTPKHLITATGQRVTLRCSPRSGDLSVYWYQQSLDQGLQFLIQYYNGEERAKGNILERFSAQQFPDLHSELNLSSLELGDSALYFCASSVEGQGVDTQYFGPGTRLTVL.

The V gene is TRBV7-9, the J gene TRBJ2-7; D unresolved. The germline V and J ends were trimmed by 1 base and 2 bases, with 9 bases remaining between them. Looked up from germline, CDR1 is SEHNR and CDR2 is FQNEAQ (reference sequence). The CDR3 runs to 14 residues. The CDR3 here is CASSLGGPTYEQYF. CDR3 DNA: TGTGCCAGCAGCTTAGGAGGCCCTACCTACGAGCAGTACTTC.

J is TRBJ1-1 and V is TRBV3-1 (or the pseudogene TRBV3-2); no definite D call. V was pared by 6 bases and J by 1 base, with 12 bases between. CDR1 and CDR2 from the germline V gene are LGHDT and YNNKEL (reference sequence). The CDR3 is 14 amino acids. CDR3 in amino acids: CASRLTAGNTEAFF. The DNA for the CDR3 is TGTGCCAGCAGGTTAACCGCAGGGAACACTGAAGCTTTCTTT.

The chain has TRBV5-6 and TRBJ2-7; tentatively, D is TRBD2 (7 bases). Trimming removed 1 base from V and 2 bases from J, with 13 bases in between. This CDR3 region has 15 residues. CDR1 SGHDT and CDR2 YYEEEE come from the germline V gene. For the CDR3, the DNA is TGTGCCAGCAGCTTGCCAGGCGGGGGCCCCTACGAGCAGTACTTC. Amino acid sequence: CASSLPGGGPYEQYF.

The chain joins TRBV5-1 to TRBJ2-5; 7 positions agree with TRBD2. With V trimmed by 2 bases and J by 3 bases, 16 bases remained unmatched. CDR3 size: 18 residues. Germline-derived CDR1 and CDR2 are SGHRS and YFSETQ. CDR3 in amino acids: CASSLRSGRAGREETQYF. The DNA for the CDR3 is TGCGCCAGCAGCTTAAGGAGTGGGAGGGCAGGTCGGGAAGAGACCCAGTACTTC.

The chain joins TRBV29-1 to TRBJ1-1; D is ambiguous. Germline lookup yields CDR1 SQVTM and CDR2 ANQGSEA. The CDR3 is 13 residues long. The V gene lost 4 bases and the J gene lost 6 bases, with 15 bases spanning the gap. CDR3 in DNA: TGCAGCGTTGTGGGCCCCTATCAGCCTGAAGCTTTCTTT. Amino acid sequence: CSVVGPYQPEAFF.

The chain links TRBV9 to TRBJ1-2, with a tentative D call TRBD1 (5 bases). Deletions cut 1 base from V and 0 bases from J, with 7 bases between. This CDR3 spans 14 amino acids. Germline-derived CDR1 and CDR2 are SGDLS and YYNGEE. This chain's CDR3 is CASSVRGTNYGYTF. In DNA form, the CDR3 reads TGTGCCAGCAGCGTACGGGGGACTAACTATGGCTACACCTTC.

V and J are TRBV10-3 and TRBJ1-3; 7 bases are shared with TRBD1. In germline, CDR1 is ENHRY, CDR2 SYGVKD. The CDR3 length is 15 residues. V lost 3 bases to trimming and J lost 0 bases; unmatched junction nucleotides: 2. CDR3 in amino acids: CAISDWDSSGNTIYF. The CDR3 region has the DNA TGTGCCATCAGTGATTGGGACAGCTCTGGAAACACCATATATTTT.

A remark on this clone: Distinct nucleotide sequences in the sample also encode this CDR3. The CDR3 coding sequence is TGCGCCAGCAGCCCAGGGACAGGGAACACTGAAGCTTTCTTT. Translating gives CASSPGTGNTEAFF. The chain links TRBV5-1 to TRBJ1-1, with 8 bases fitting TRBD1. The V gene end was trimmed by 4 bases and the J gene end by 1 base; junction bases not matched to a gene: 3. From germline, CDR1 is SGHRS and CDR2 YFSETQ. There are 14 residues in the CDR3.

V is TRBV5-1 and J is TRBJ2-1; 8 nucleotides line up with TRBD1. The CDR3 is made up of 20 amino acids. Trimming cost V 3 bases and J 1 base; bases outside gene matches: 18. Germline CDR1 reads SGHRS; CDR2 reads YFSETQ. CDR3 nucleotides: TGCGCCAGCAGCTCCAGAACGATGACAGGGGACCACTCTTCCTACAATGAGCAGTTCTTC. As protein: CASSSRTMTGDHSSYNEQFF.

The gene calls are TRBV12-5 and TRBJ1-3; TRBD1 matches at 9 bases. The CDR3 covers 14 residues. Germline CDR1 is LGHNT and CDR2 is FRNRAP. J gave up 3 bases and V 4 bases, and 1 base lay outside the gene matches. CDR3 loop: CASGSGQGGNTIYF. The CDR3 DNA sequence: TGTGCTAGTGGTTCGGGACAGGGTGGAAACACCATATATTTT.

The genes are TRBV7-3 and TRBJ1-3; 9 bases are shared with TRBD1. Looked up from germline, CDR1 is SGHTA and CDR2 is FQGTGA. The CDR3 contains 14 residues. The V gene end was trimmed by 6 bases and the J gene end by 4 bases; junction bases not matched to a gene: 4. CDR3 region: CASSIGQGGNTIYF. The CDR3 DNA is TGTGCCAGCAGTATCGGACAGGGGGGAAACACCATATATTTT.

The rearrangement links TRBV6-6 to TRBJ1-1; D is perhaps TRBD1 (5 bases). This CDR3 has 13 amino acids. The V gene's germline CDR1 is MNHNY and CDR2 SVGAGI (reference sequence). Trimming took 4 bases from V and 1 from J, leaving 7 bases between them. The CDR3 sequence: CASSSGQNTEAFF. CDR3 coding DNA: TGTGCCAGCAGTTCAGGACAGAACACTGAAGCTTTCTTT.

The rearrangement links TRBV29-1 to TRBJ1-2; D possibly corresponds to TRBD1 (5 bases). Per germline, CDR1 SQVTM and CDR2 ANQGSEA. The CDR3 covers 16 residues. Trimming shortened V by 5 bases and J by 4 bases, and 23 bases separated the two germline ends. The CDR3 bases are TGCAGCGTTATATCAGCTCAGTTTGACAGAACCTATGGCTACACCTTC. Translation gives CSVISAQFDRTYGYTF.

The rearrangement uses TRBV18 and TRBJ1-2, with 10 bases identical to TRBD1. The V gene end was trimmed by 3 bases and the J gene end by 8 bases; junction bases not matched to a gene: 12. The CDR3 has 16 residues. The germline gives CDR1 KGHSH, CDR2 LQKENI. As DNA, the CDR3 is TGTGCCAGCTCACCCCCCGGACAGGGGGGAACTATGGGCTACACCTTC. This translates into CASSPPGQGGTMGYTF.

The V and J genes are TRBV24-1 and TRBJ1-2; no firm D call. CDR1 KGHDR and CDR2 SFDVKD come from the germline V gene. V shed 6 bases and J shed 1 base, with 11 bases lying between them. The CDR3 is made up of 14 amino acids. The CDR3 DNA reads as TGTGCCACCAGTTCCTTAGCGTTTAACTATGGCTACACCTTC. Translation: CATSSLAFNYGYTF.

The chain links TRBV3-1 (or the pseudogene TRBV3-2) to TRBJ1-2, with D unresolved. The CDR3 extends over 15 amino acids. Between the trimmed V and J ends, which lost 0 bases and 4 bases, there was a span of 12 bases. CDR1 is LGHDT and CDR2 is YNNKEL in the germline V gene (reference sequence). CDR3 DNA sequence: TGTGCCAGCAGCCAAGATCCGCCGACGGGCTATGGCTACACCTTC. It specifies CASSQDPPTGYGYTF.

This clone was counted once. The genes are TRBV5-8 and TRBJ2-7; a possible D gene is TRBD2 (6 bases). This CDR3 comprises 14 residues. The germline V and J ends were trimmed by 4 bases and 3 bases, with 14 bases remaining between them. From germline, CDR1 is SGHTS and CDR2 YDEGEE. The CDR3 sequence: CASSPSGGGYEQYF. The CDR3 DNA sequence: TGTGCCAGCAGCCCGTCTGGGGGAGGCTACGAGCAGTACTTC.

V usage is TRBV5-1 and J usage is TRBJ2-5, with a possible D match to TRBD1 (6 bases). This CDR3 is built from 14 residues. Trimming took off 5 bases at V and 9 bases at J, with 20 bases between the two ends. Germline values: CDR1 SGHRS, CDR2 YFSETQ. CDR3 bases: TGCGCCAGCAGTTTGACAGCAGGGGAAGGGTCCCAGTACTTC. Translation: CASSLTAGEGSQYF. Based on the CDR3 plus reference TRBV5-1 and TRBJ2-5, the full variable domain is KAGVTQTPRYLIKTRGQQVTLSCSPISGHRSVSWYQQTPGQGLQFLFEYFSETQRNKGNFPGRFSGRQFSNSRSEMNVSTLELGDSALYLCASSLTAGEGSQYFGPGTRLLVL.

V usage is TRBV7-6 and J usage is TRBJ1-1; a possible D gene is TRBD1 (5 bases). The CDR3 extends over 16 amino acids. CDR1 and CDR2 from the germline V gene are SGHVS and FNYEAQ. The ends were cut back, 5 bases at V and 5 bases at J, with 21 bases in the middle. CDR3 sequence: CASSQTNLRGTTEAFF. The CDR3 DNA is TGTGCCAGCAGCCAAACGAACCTTCGAGGGACTACTGAAGCTTTCTTT. The variable domain in full, completed from reference TRBV7-6 and TRBJ1-1, reads GAGVSQSPRYKVTKRGQDVALRCDPISGHVSLYWYRQALGQGPEFLTYFNYEAQQDKSGLPNDRFSAERPEGSISTLTIQRTEQRDSAMYRCASSQTNLRGTTEAFFGQGTRLTVV.

The gene calls are TRBV19 and TRBJ2-3; 12 positions agree with TRBD2. Germline CDR1 and CDR2: LNHDA and SQIVND (reference sequence). CDR3 length equals 15 residues. V lost 6 bases, J lost 4 bases, and 5 bases stayed unmatched. This CDR3 reads CASRPSGGAPDTQYF. DNA for the CDR3: TGTGCCAGTAGACCTAGCGGGGGGGCTCCAGATACGCAGTATTTT.

The genes are TRBV19 and TRBJ1-6; 7 bases line up with TRBD1. Germline loops: CDR1 LNHDA, CDR2 SQIVND (reference sequence). This CDR3 is built from 15 residues. With V trimmed by 6 bases and J by 7 bases, 9 bases remained unmatched. The CDR3 DNA is TGTGCCAGTAGGCAGGGGGATATCCAAAATTCACCCCTCCACTTT. Encoded protein: CASRQGDIQNSPLHF.